The text below deals with one T cell receptor (beta chain). Its antigen is still unknown. Per the germline V gene, CDR1 is KGHSH and CDR2 is LQKENI. This CDR3 comprises 14 residues. This entry belongs to a study of T cells expressing NK-cell markers. Findings and limits, study-wide: Nothing established the HCMV specificity of expanded NKG2C+ T cell clones. These clonotypes, the leaders elsewhere, also led the CD3+CD56-NKG2C+ fraction in several donors. In a group of about six donors, dominant NKG2C+ clonotypes represented 1.0-7.0% of CD8+ T cells.

After re-calling the 5' RACE reads, TCRdb lists one entry per CDR3 protein, DNA absent. Its table records about 380,000 distinct CDR3 sequences. The rearrangement uses TRBV18 and TRBJ2-2; with no DNA, the TCRdb D assignment of TRBD1 cannot be verified. The material sequenced was blood T cells: a sorted CD56 or NKG2C T cell subset, CD4+ or CD8+ T cells, or bulk PBMC T cells (not recorded which). The clonotype was recovered from a man aged 18 to 70 in good health. CDR3 region: CASSGTQNTGELFF.